This record looks at one T cell receptor beta chain sequence and its context. The antigen it recognizes is unknown. Per-base qualities were not stored, and no clone one base away is much larger. The junction shows trimming of 2 bases on V and 1 base on J, plus 18 bases between the germline ends. The CDR3 goes from the cysteine to the phenylalanine over 17 residues. Just the 51-base CDR3 DNA is kept, in frame starting at base 1. For CDR1 and CDR2, the germline V gene (reference sequence) lists SGHNT and YYREEE. The sample belongs to a study of shared clonotypes between healthy human individuals (dated by TCRdb to the early 2020s). Turning to the overall study: Three men and a couple of women, aged 18 to 49 years, made up the cohort. To increase sequencing depth and limit assay-specific biases, TCR repertoire library preparation and sequencing were carried out by different laboratories using diverse techniques. The study deeply sequenced blood TCR repertoires of about 5 healthy adults to estimate repertoire size and the extent of clonotype sharing between individuals. For each donor, three plates each were used for CD4 naive and CD4 memory, two plates were used for CD8 naive, and one plate was used for CD8 memory. Leukapheresis yielded between about 0.94 and 9.5 billion PBMCs per donor.

Donors were healthy HIV-negative adults with no recently reported acute infections or vaccinations. Every donor was a Caucasian adult residing in Nashville, Tennessee, USA. CD4+ T cells were enriched by magnetic negative selection, after which naive cells were positively selected on CD45RA and the negative fraction was taken as the memory subset. Blood was collected by leukapheresis, and PBMCs were isolated by Ficoll-Histopaque density gradient centrifugation and then cryopreserved in liquid nitrogen vapor phase. Analytical flow cytometry was used to check the purity and quantity of every magnetically sorted T cell population. Genomic DNA was isolated from every sorted fraction and measured by UV absorbance on a Nanodrop 2000c. TCR CDR3 regions were amplified from genomic DNA by multiplex PCR using the deep immunoSEQ assay. Extracted genomic DNA from each cell subset was spread evenly across all wells of several immunoSEQ 96-well plates, with each plate serving as a replicate. Each replicate PCR for sorted subsets received 150 to 250 ng genomic DNA, equal to around 32,000 T cell genomes. The purified libraries were quantified using a Qubit 3.0 fluorometer, sized with a Bioanalyzer 2100, and then quantified again using the KAPA Library Quantification kit. Every immunoSEQ 96-well plate was sequenced on a separate single-read 150-cycle Illumina NextSeq 550 flow cell. For the original study's pipeline: The immunoSEQ output contained only junctional sequences without quality scores, so filtering could not match that applied to full-length reads. Sequences were annotated with PyIR, a Python wrapper for IgBLAST v1.9, using IMGT germline references to assign V/J genes and CDR3. Reads were filtered out if the reads had weak V/J assignments (E-value above 1e-6), no CDR3, stop codons, out-of-frame junctions, or ambiguous translated residues. V3J clonotypes were defined by identical inferred V gene, J gene, and CDR3 amino acid sequence. The percentage overlap between two repertoires was calculated by dividing the number of shared unique clonotypes by the size of the smaller repertoire. RTK rarefaction, the Chao1 estimator, and Recon v2.1 estimates of unobserved clonotypes were used to assess repertoire richness. For all TCRbeta clonotypes obtained by the gDNA method from several donors, generation probabilities were computed with OLGA. TCRdb limited this immuneACCESS table to in-frame rearrangements with V and J called. A share of clones is missing; checked studies link under half to unresolved V genes, and the rest is unexplained. V, J and clone size are taken as reported in that table, and D and trimming were inferred from the DNA itself. For this sample the table gives 2 million to 2.5 million clones, of which 95% were detected only once. In total, the top ten clones hold roughly 0.13% of the sample.

What the study reported, not specific to this receptor: The genetic and exposure-history diversity represented was limited by the small number of donors. Naive subsets generally had larger estimated clonotype richness than memory subsets. Sampling was restricted to blood, and TCR repertoires in tissue are likely to differ from TCR repertoires in blood. Higher generation probabilities were observed for clonotypes shared by all four sorted-subset donors than for non-shared clonotypes. Incomplete sequencing was indicated by rarefaction of sorted-subset datasets, despite the large sequencing depth. Approximately 5% of naive CD4, 3% to 4% of naive CD8, about 2.4% of memory CD4, and approximately 0.4% of memory CD8 clonotypes were shared across four donors. Pairwise subsampling led to the expectation that sequencing depth would affect the degree of clonotype sharing among donors.

The source of this sequence is a young man in good health. Sequencing input: naive CD4+ T cells sorted from blood. Explained via the paper, the cell subset or site label denotes: CD45RA+ positively selected. This chain joins TRBV5-4 to TRBJ1-1; matching of 5 bases hints at TRBD1 as the D gene. At the DNA level, the sequence is TGTGCCAGCAGCTTATCTGGGCAGGGCCCCGGGAACACTGAAGCTTTCTTT. This encodes CASSLSGQGPGNTEAFF.